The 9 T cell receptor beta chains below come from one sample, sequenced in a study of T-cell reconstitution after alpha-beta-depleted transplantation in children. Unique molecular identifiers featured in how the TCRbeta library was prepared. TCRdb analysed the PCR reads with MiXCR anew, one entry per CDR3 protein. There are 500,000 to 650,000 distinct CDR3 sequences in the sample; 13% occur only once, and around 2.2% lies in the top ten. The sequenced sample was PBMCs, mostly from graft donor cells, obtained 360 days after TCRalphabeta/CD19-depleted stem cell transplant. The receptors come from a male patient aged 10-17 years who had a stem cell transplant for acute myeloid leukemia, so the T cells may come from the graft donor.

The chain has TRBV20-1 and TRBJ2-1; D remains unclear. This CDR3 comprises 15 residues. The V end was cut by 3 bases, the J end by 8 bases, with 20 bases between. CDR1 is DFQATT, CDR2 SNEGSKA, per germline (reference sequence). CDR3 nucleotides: TGCAGTGCTAGTCGCCCCCCCGCCCCCCGATATGAGCAGTTCTTC. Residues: CSASRPPAPRYEQFF.

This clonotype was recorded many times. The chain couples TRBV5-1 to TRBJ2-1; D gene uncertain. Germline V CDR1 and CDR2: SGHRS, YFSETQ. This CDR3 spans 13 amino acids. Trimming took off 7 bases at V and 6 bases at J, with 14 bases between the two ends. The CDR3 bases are TGCGCCAGCGGAACGTGGACCATCAATGAGCAGTTCTTC. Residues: CASGTWTINEQFF.

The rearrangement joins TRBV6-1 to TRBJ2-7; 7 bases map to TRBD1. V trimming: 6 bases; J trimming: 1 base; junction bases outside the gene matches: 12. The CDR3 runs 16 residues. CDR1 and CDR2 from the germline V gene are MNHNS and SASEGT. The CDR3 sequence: CASRNRGTAWSYEQYF. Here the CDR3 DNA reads TGTGCCAGCAGAAACAGGGGAACAGCTTGGTCCTACGAGCAGTACTTC.

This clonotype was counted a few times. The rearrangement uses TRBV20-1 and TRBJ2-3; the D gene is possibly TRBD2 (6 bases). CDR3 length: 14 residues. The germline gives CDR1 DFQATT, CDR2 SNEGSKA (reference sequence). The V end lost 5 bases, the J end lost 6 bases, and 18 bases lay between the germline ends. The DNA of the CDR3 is TGCAGTGCTCATAGCGGCGCCCTAGTGGATACGCAGTATTTT. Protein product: CSAHSGALVDTQYF.

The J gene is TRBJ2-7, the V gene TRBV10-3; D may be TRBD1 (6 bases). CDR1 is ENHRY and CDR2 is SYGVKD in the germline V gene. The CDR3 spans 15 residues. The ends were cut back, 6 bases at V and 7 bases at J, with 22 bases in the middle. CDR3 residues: CAISPARQALGEQYF. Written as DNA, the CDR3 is TGTGCCATCAGCCCCGCGCGACAGGCGTTGGGGGAGCAGTACTTC.

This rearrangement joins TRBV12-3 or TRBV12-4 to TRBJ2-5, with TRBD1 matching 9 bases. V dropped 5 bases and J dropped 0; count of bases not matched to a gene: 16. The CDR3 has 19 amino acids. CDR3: CASSPIGQGRGVYQETQYF. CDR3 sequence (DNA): TGTGCCAGCAGTCCGATTGGACAGGGGAGAGGGGTATACCAAGAGACCCAGTACTTC.

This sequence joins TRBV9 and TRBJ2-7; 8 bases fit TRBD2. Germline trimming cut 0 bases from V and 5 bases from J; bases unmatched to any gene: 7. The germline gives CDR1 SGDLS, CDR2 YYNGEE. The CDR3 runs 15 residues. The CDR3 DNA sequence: TGTGCCAGCAGCGTAGGCGTAGCGGGACTGAACGAGCAGTACTTC. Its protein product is CASSVGVAGLNEQYF.

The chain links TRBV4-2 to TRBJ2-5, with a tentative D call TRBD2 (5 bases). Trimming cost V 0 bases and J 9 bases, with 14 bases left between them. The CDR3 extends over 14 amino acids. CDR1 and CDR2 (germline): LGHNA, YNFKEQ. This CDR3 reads CASSQDLAARAQYF. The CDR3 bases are TGTGCCAGCAGCCAAGACCTAGCTGCCAGAGCCCAGTACTTC.

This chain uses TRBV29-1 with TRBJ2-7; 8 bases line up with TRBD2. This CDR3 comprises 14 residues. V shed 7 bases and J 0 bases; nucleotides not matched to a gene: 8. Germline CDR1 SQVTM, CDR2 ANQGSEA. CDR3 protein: CSASGGSISYEQYF. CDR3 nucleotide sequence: TGCAGCGCCTCGGGGGGGAGTATCTCCTACGAGCAGTACTTC.